This passage covers 13 T cell receptor beta chains from one sample sequenced in a study of a mutant IDH1 vaccine in newly diagnosed glioma. These receptors are not linked to any known antigen. Time point meaning: week 11, during vaccination. Vaccination comprised doses that each held 300 ug of mutant IDH1 20-mer peptide, plus topical imiquimod. This table comes from immunoSEQ multiplex PCR, and its TCRdb copy is limited to in-frame clones, with some not included. This table holds around 25,000 clones, just over 70% found once. Material: peripheral blood mononuclear cells (PBMCs), obtained from a glioma patient whose treatment included an IDH1 peptide vaccine. The receptors derive from a man aged 18 to 29 with glioma. Some clones in this sample may be carry-over from other donors' samples.

The CDR3: CASSLGGGGTEAFF. As DNA, the CDR3 is TGCGCCAGCAGCTTGGGCGGGGGCGGAACTGAAGCTTTCTTT. V usage is TRBV5-1 and J usage is TRBJ1-1; a weak D match, TRBD1 (6 bases). Germline assignment: CDR1 SGHRS and CDR2 YFSETQ. The V gene lost 0 bases and the J gene lost 5 bases, with 11 bases spanning the gap. This CDR3 region has 14 residues.

This chain links TRBV28 with TRBJ1-4; D is ambiguous. Deletions cut 5 bases from V and 8 bases from J, with 15 bases between. Germline V lookup: CDR1 MDHEN, CDR2 SYDVKM. The CDR3 has 14 residues. The CDR3 region has the DNA TGTGCCAGCAGTATGTCCGGAGGGTACGAAAAACTGTTTTTT. Translating gives CASSMSGGYEKLFF. Full variable domain (remainder filled in from reference TRBV28 and TRBJ1-4): DVKVTQSSRYLVKRTGEKVFLECVQDMDHENMFWYRQDPGLGLRLIYFSYDVKMKEKGDIPEGYSVSREKKERFSLILESASTNQTSMYLCASSMSGGYEKLFFGSGTQLSVL.

This clone was observed a few times. The genes are TRBV18 and TRBJ2-7, with D unresolved. Germline lookup yields CDR1 KGHSH and CDR2 LQKENI. CDR3 size: 13 residues. V dropped 6 bases and J dropped 3 bases, with 12 bases sitting between them. The CDR3 nucleotides are TGTGCCAGCTCCCCTACCGGAAGCTACGAGCAGTACTTC. Translating it yields CASSPTGSYEQYF.

V gene TRBV27 combines with J gene TRBJ1-2; D is possibly TRBD1 (5 bases). This CDR3 has 15 amino acids. V gave up 3 bases and J gave up 9 bases, with 20 bases separating them. Germline CDR1 and CDR2: MNHEY and SMNVEV (reference sequence). The CDR3: CASSFLDGGFSSYTF. Written as DNA, the CDR3 is TGTGCCAGCAGTTTTTTGGACGGGGGTTTTAGTAGCTACACCTTC.

The J gene is TRBJ1-2, the V gene TRBV5-4, with a weak D call TRBD1 (5 bases). This CDR3 contains 14 residues. From germline, CDR1 is SGHNT and CDR2 YYREEE (reference sequence). Trimming shortened V by 5 bases and J by 5 bases, and 16 bases separated the two germline ends. This chain's CDR3 is CASRGLGDWYGYTF. The CDR3 DNA is TGTGCCAGCAGGGGTTTGGGGGATTGGTATGGCTACACCTTC. The complete variable domain, with remaining parts taken from reference TRBV5-4 and TRBJ1-2, reads ETGVTQSPTHLIKTRGQQVTLRCSSQSGHNTVSWYQQALGQGPQFIFQYYREEENGRGNFPPRFSGLQFPNYSSELNVNALELDDSALYLCASRGLGDWYGYTFGSGTRLTVV.

The chain is built from TRBV19 and TRBJ1-5, with 7 nucleotides matching TRBD1. Germline CDR1 is LNHDA and CDR2 is SQIVND (reference sequence). The CDR3 consists of 16 residues. With 9 bases clipped from V and 0 bases from J, the junction kept 11 bases outside the gene matches. CDR3: CASHRDSTYSNQPQHF. Written as DNA, the CDR3 is TGTGCCAGCCACAGGGACAGCACCTATAGCAATCAGCCCCAGCATTTT.

The chain is built from TRBV7-3 and TRBJ1-2; tentatively, D is TRBD1 (6 bases). Germline V lookup: CDR1 SGHTA, CDR2 FQGTGA. CDR3 length: 13 amino acids. Trimming removed 5 bases from V and 8 bases from J, with 15 bases in between. Here the CDR3 DNA reads TGTGCCAGCAGCCCTCGGCAGGGGCGAGGCTACACCTTC. This encodes CASSPRQGRGYTF.

This clone has more than one count but fewer than ten. The chain joins TRBV6-5 to TRBJ2-1; 7 bases line up with TRBD1. J gave up 2 bases and V 10 bases, and 8 bases lay outside the gene matches. Germline CDR1 reads MNHEY; CDR2 reads SVGAGI. The CDR3 consists of 14 residues. The CDR3 DNA follows: TGTGCCACGCTGAGGGACAGCACCTACAATGAGCAGTTCTTC. Translated: CATLRDSTYNEQFF.

The gene calls are TRBV30 and TRBJ2-7; no clear D gene. V lost 0 bases to trimming and J lost 5 bases, with 17 bases between them. Germline CDR1 reads GTSNPN; CDR2 reads SVGIG (reference sequence). The CDR3 sequence is 15 residues long. CDR3 residues: CAWSVRGTEMDEQYF. CDR3 DNA sequence: TGTGCCTGGAGTGTACGTGGCACCGAGATGGACGAGCAGTACTTC.

CDR3 in amino acids: CASSYNVASPLHF. The CDR3 region has the DNA TGTGCCAGCAGTTACAACGTTGCTTCACCCCTCCACTTT. The chain joins TRBV6-5 to TRBJ1-6; no clear D gene. V was cut by 2 bases and J by 9 bases, with 8 bases left in between. CDR3 length: 13 amino acids. Germline CDR1 reads MNHEY; CDR2 reads SVGAGI.

The chain recombines TRBV19 with TRBJ1-6; D gene ambiguous. CDR1 and CDR2 from the germline V gene are LNHDA and SQIVND (reference sequence). V lost 5 bases and J 6 bases, leaving 17 bases between the germline ends. The CDR3 extends over 16 amino acids. This CDR3 is CASSPPTTRANSPLHF. CDR3 DNA: TGTGCCAGTAGTCCCCCGACCACGAGGGCTAATTCACCCCTCCACTTT.

This clone was seen just once. This chain's CDR3 is CASSTGQETQYF. Here the CDR3 DNA reads TGTGCCAGTAGTACCGGCCAAGAGACCCAGTACTTC. This rearrangement joins TRBV19 to TRBJ2-5; D is undetermined. Trimming removed 4 bases at V and 1 base at J, with 4 bases between. Looked up from germline, CDR1 is LNHDA and CDR2 is SQIVND (reference sequence). This CDR3 has 12 residues.

The table lists this clone with a count of one. The V and J genes are TRBV4-2 and TRBJ2-3; TRBD2 matches 9 bases. Germline V lookup: CDR1 LGHNA, CDR2 YNFKEQ. The CDR3 is 17 residues long. V was pared by 0 bases and J by 2 bases, with 6 bases of the junction left unmatched. This CDR3 reads CASSQDLGLASTDTQYF. CDR3 bases: TGTGCCAGCAGCCAAGATCTGGGACTAGCCTCCACAGATACGCAGTATTTT.